This T cell receptor beta chain was found in a study of technical replicates of blood from a handful of donors. TCRdb's table, derived via immunoSEQ multiplex PCR, lists solely in-frame clones and lacks some. The table shows 65,000 to 90,000 clones, with under 95% occurring only once. The CDR3 covers 14 residues. The junction had 9 bases not matched to a gene; V was cut back by 4 bases and J by 5 bases. CDR1 SGDLS and CDR2 YYNGEE come from the germline V gene. The TCR originated in a human donor in good health. Sequencing used T cells isolated from PBMCs. This chain links TRBV9 with TRBJ2-7; 7 bases match TRBD1. This CDR3 reads CASSPETGSNEQYF. CDR3 coding DNA: TGTGCCAGCAGCCCCGAGACAGGGTCTAACGAGCAGTACTTC. Filled out from reference TRBV9 and TRBJ2-7, the complete variable domain reads DSGVTQTPKHLITATGQRVTLRCSPRSGDLSVYWYQQSLDQGLQFLIQYYNGEERAKGNILERFSAQQFPDLHSELNLSSLELGDSALYFCASSPETGSNEQYFGPGTRLTVT.